This T cell receptor (beta chain) was recovered during a study of blood T cell repertoires in COVID-19 (dated by TCRdb to the early 2020s). Notes on the research overall: Samples covering the acute and convalescent phases of COVID-19 were provided by collaborators in the United States, Italy and Spain. The material from the prospective study consisted of cDNA or gDNA derived from T cells, B-cell-depleted T cells, or PBMCs. Subjects who had been exposed to COVID-19, were actively infected with it, or had recovered from it provided the deeply sampled blood TCRbeta repertoires that made up the dataset. The repertoires were released in a freely available public database intended as a resource for research on the immune response to SARS-CoV-2. Samples came from the ongoing ImmuneRACE study (first 160 participants) plus 1,254 subjects from 6 global collaborators. A de-identified subject ID, COVID-19 status, age in years and sex were almost always included in the sample metadata. Where available, HLA class I and class II types were obtained from metadata supplied by the sample provider rather than from assay-based typing.

With regard to this clone: Its target antigen remains unknown. No per-base quality is available; no much larger clone lies one base away.

The immunoSEQ Assay, a bias-controlled multiplex PCR, was used to amplify TCRbeta CDR3 regions from genomic DNA. Turning to the authors' computational methods: Within the assay, amplification of reference gene primers was used to estimate how many nucleated cells each sample contained. To quantify the absolute abundance of each unique TCRbeta CDR3 rearrangement, sequence reads were collapsed and filtered. For each sample, productive Simpson clonality was calculated by taking the square root of Simpson's diversity index across productive rearrangements. TCRdb took this table from immuneACCESS and kept in-frame rearrangements with V and J called. Such tables lack part of the clones; where checked against another copy, unresolved V genes explain under half of the gap, and the rest is unexplained. V and J calls and clone size are those listed in that table; D and trimming were worked out from the DNA. The sample records around 220,000 clones, approximately 86% of which are singletons. 6% to 7% of the sample is held by the ten biggest clonotypes.

Participants in the prospective study were enrolled through a virtual design, were aged about 18 to 89 years, and lived in about two dozen United States geographic areas. To assign participants to cohorts, the prospective study relied on clinical history that participants themselves reported in a screening survey and a study questionnaire. Each participant in the prospective study had whole blood, serum and a nasopharyngeal or oropharyngeal swab collected by mobile phlebotomists. Prospective study participants could optionally give additional blood draws and questionnaires over a roughly 2-month period. Prospective study blood samples were shipped either frozen or at room temperature before DNA extraction. Counted from cysteine to phenylalanine, this CDR3 has 14 amino acids. Only the CDR3 DNA stays, 42 bases, in frame from base 1. Based on the germline V gene (reference sequence), the CDR1 and CDR2 sequences are DFQATT and SNEGSKA. The junction carries 11 bases between V and J, which are trimmed by 3 bases and 3 bases respectively.

General conclusions and limits of the study: The amount of clinical and demographic metadata varied by source and participant and was provided uncurated.

The sequence is built from TRBV20-1 and TRBJ2-2, and possibly TRBD2, on 5 matching bases. This TCR was sampled from a woman in her 30s with acute COVID-19. What was sequenced was PBMCs or T cells enriched from blood (not recorded which). The DNA sequence reads TGCAGTGCTAGTAAGGACTTACACACCGGGGAGCTGTTTTTT. Translated, it gives CSASKDLHTGELFF.